Sequencing of this T cell receptor (beta chain) was carried out in a study of CXCR3-negative and CXCR3-positive naive CD8 T cells. Broader study findings: The study found that naive CXCR3-negative and CXCR3-positive cells shared TRBV-TRBJ usage, while memory cells differed. Against CXCR3-negative naive cells, CXCR3-positive naive cells showed more hydrophobic TRB CDR3s. Sequencing showed both naive subsets with comparably high diversity, and memory CD8+ cells much lower. No difference in surface CD5 was seen between naive subsets, and TCR strength was inferred from TRB CDR3 properties.

The authors made the TRB cDNA libraries by 5' RACE using UMI labels. TCRdb derives one entry per CDR3 protein from the 5' RACE reads, leaving out DNA. There are 150,000 to 180,000 distinct CDR3 sequences in the sample, with 0.45% to 0.6% held by the top ten. Note on this clonotype: Its antigen is unknown.

The study sorted every CD8+ T cell subset in triplicate at approximately 300,000 cells each. The TCR was taken from a human donor in good health. Some clones in this sample may be carry-over from other donors' samples. Specimen: naive CXCR3+ CD8+ T cells from blood. Specified subset: CD45RO-CCR7+CD27+CD95- naive CD8+ T cells expressing CXCR3 (TNR3+).

The CDR3 loop is CASSQISGGANEQFF. The rearrangement links TRBV4-1 to TRBJ2-1; the TCRdb D gene call, TRBD2, has no DNA to confirm it. The V gene's germline CDR1 is MGHRA and CDR2 YSYEKL. This CDR3 has 15 amino acids.